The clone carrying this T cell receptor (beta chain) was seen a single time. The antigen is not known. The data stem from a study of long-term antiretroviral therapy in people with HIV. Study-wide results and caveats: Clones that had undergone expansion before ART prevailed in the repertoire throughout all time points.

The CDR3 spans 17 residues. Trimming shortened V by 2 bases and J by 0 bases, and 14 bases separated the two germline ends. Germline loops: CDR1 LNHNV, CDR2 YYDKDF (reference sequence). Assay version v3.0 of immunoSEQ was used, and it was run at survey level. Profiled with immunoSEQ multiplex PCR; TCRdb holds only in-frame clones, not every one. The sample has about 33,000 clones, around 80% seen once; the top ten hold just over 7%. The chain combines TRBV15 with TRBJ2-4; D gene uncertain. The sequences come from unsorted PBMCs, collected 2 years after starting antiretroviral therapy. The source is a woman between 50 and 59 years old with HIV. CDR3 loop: CATSRYKVILAKNIQYF. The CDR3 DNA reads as TGTGCCACCAGCAGATATAAGGTGATATTAGCCAAAAACATTCAGTACTTC.